Shown below are 24 T cell receptor beta chains from a single sample sequenced in a study of cytomegalovirus exposure and HLA in healthy donors. PCR employed 60 Vbeta and 13 Jbeta primers. Clones were sequenced by immunoSEQ multiplex PCR, and TCRdb holds only the in-frame ones, with some missing. The sample includes some 150,000 clones, roughly 85% of them seen just once. The sequencing sample was made of PBMCs. These receptors all stem from a man aged 40-55 years in good health and CMV-seronegative.

This clone was seen a handful of times. V usage is TRBV6-1 and J usage is TRBJ2-7; 8 nucleotides line up with TRBD2. J gave up 6 bases and V 10 bases, and 17 bases lay outside the gene matches. The CDR3 runs to 15 residues. Per the germline V gene, CDR1 is MNHNS and CDR2 is SASEGT. CDR3 DNA: TGTGCCACCTATAGCGGGAATCGAAAAGGAAGCGAGCAGTACTTC. Its protein product is CATYSGNRKGSEQYF.

The chain joins TRBV28 to TRBJ2-1; D is uncertain. Trimming took off 5 bases at V and 0 bases at J, with 14 bases between the two ends. CDR3 size: 16 residues. Germline CDR1 and CDR2: MDHEN and SYDVKM. CDR3 in amino acids: CASSPPDFSSYNEQFF. CDR3 coding DNA: TGTGCCAGCAGTCCCCCTGACTTTAGCTCCTACAATGAGCAGTTCTTC.

The chain couples TRBV10-3 to TRBJ2-1; 12 nucleotides agree with TRBD2. CDR1 is ENHRY and CDR2 is SYGVKD in the germline V gene. The CDR3 has 18 residues. Trimming took 3 bases from V and 2 from J; bases not matched to a gene: 8. CDR3 nucleotides: TGTGCCATCAGTGACCCGACTAGCGGGAGACCTACCTACAATGAGCAGTTCTTC. This codes for CAISDPTSGRPTYNEQFF.

CDR3 residues: CASSSPTGEAFF. The CDR3 region has the DNA TGTGCCAGCAGCTCCCCGACAGGGGAAGCTTTCTTT. This sequence joins TRBV7-6 and TRBJ1-1; 7 bases line up with TRBD1. Germline-derived CDR1 and CDR2 are SGHVS and FNYEAQ. Trimming at V came to 4 bases and at J to 8 bases, leaving 4 bases not matched to a gene. The CDR3 sequence is 12 residues long.

This sequence joins TRBV5-1 and TRBJ1-2; D gene ambiguous. Trimming cost V 1 base and J 1 base, with 8 bases left between them. CDR1 and CDR2 from the germline V gene are SGHRS and YFSETQ. The CDR3 loop spans 14 amino acids. This CDR3 reads CASSLFTVNYGYTF. CDR3 coding DNA: TGCGCCAGCAGCTTGTTTACAGTTAACTATGGCTACACCTTC.

V usage is TRBV10-2 and J usage is TRBJ1-1, with 9 bases aligning to TRBD1. V lost 5 bases and J lost 6; bases outside the gene matches: 10. CDR1 is WSHSY and CDR2 is SAAADI in the germline V gene. CDR3 length equals 15 residues. CDR3 protein: CASSRTGTGTPEAFF. DNA of the CDR3: TGCGCCAGCAGTCGAACCGGGACAGGGACCCCTGAAGCTTTCTTT.

The chain recombines TRBV29-1 with TRBJ2-3, with TRBD1 matching 9 bases. The junction had 10 bases not matched to a gene; V was cut back by 8 bases and J by 4 bases. The V gene's germline CDR1 is SQVTM and CDR2 ANQGSEA. The CDR3 loop spans 14 amino acids. The CDR3, as DNA: TGCAGCCACGCGGGACAGGGTGCCTCAGATACGCAGTATTTT. The encoded protein is CSHAGQGASDTQYF.

This clone came up once. The chain couples TRBV7-2 to TRBJ2-7; 7 bases are a match to TRBD2. The CDR3 length is 15 residues. Germline V gene sequence: CDR1 SGHTA, CDR2 FQGNSA. With 3 bases clipped from V and 3 bases from J, the junction kept 8 bases outside the gene matches. CDR3: CASSLGGDWRYEQYF. The CDR3 DNA follows: TGTGCCAGCAGCTTGGGGGGGGACTGGCGCTACGAGCAGTACTTC.

The rearrangement uses TRBV7-2 and TRBJ2-3, with 13 nucleotides matching TRBD2. Germline CDR1 reads SGHTA; CDR2 reads FQGNSA. J gave up 4 bases and V 5 bases, and 3 bases lay outside the gene matches. The CDR3 sequence is 15 residues long. CDR3 loop: CASSPTSGRPDTQYF. The CDR3 DNA sequence: TGTGCCAGCAGCCCGACTAGCGGGAGGCCAGATACGCAGTATTTT.

The J gene is TRBJ2-2, the V gene TRBV27, with TRBD2 identical over 14 bases. The V gene end was trimmed by 5 bases and the J gene end by 6 bases; junction bases not matched to a gene: 8. CDR3 length: 17 amino acids. From germline, CDR1 is MNHEY and CDR2 SMNVEV (reference sequence). CDR3 DNA sequence: TGTGCCAGCAGTCCCATCGGGGGACTAGCGGGAGCCGGGGAGCTGTTTTTT. This codes for CASSPIGGLAGAGELFF.

The gene calls are TRBV5-1 and TRBJ1-6; D not certain. Germline CDR1 is SGHRS and CDR2 is YFSETQ. Between the trimmed V and J ends, which lost 4 bases and 9 bases, there was a span of 8 bases. This CDR3 comprises 12 residues. The CDR3 reads CASSTGSSPLHF. The DNA of the CDR3 is TGCGCCAGCAGCACGGGGAGTTCACCCCTCCACTTT.

CDR3 region: CASSPVATNQPQHF. In nucleotides, the CDR3 is TGTGCCAGCAGTCCGGTTGCAACCAATCAGCCCCAGCATTTT. The J gene is TRBJ1-5, the V gene TRBV6-4, with D hard to call. Germline loops: CDR1 MRHNA, CDR2 SNTAGT. CDR3 size: 14 residues. Deletions cut 5 bases from V and 3 bases from J, with 11 bases between.

This chain links TRBV9 with TRBJ1-2, with D tentatively TRBD1 (6 bases). The germline V and J ends were trimmed by 0 bases and 4 bases, with 10 bases remaining between them. CDR1 and CDR2 from the germline V gene are SGDLS and YYNGEE. This CDR3 is 14 amino acids long. The CDR3 nucleotides read TGTGCCAGCAGCGTAGACAGGGAGAGCTATGGCTACACCTTC. Its translation: CASSVDRESYGYTF.

The chain uses TRBV5-1 and TRBJ1-4, with D uncertain. The V gene lost 4 bases and the J gene lost 7 bases, with 14 bases spanning the gap. Germline assignment: CDR1 SGHRS and CDR2 YFSETQ. The CDR3 covers 14 residues. CDR3 sequence: CASSAESSIEKLFF. As DNA, the CDR3 is TGCGCCAGCAGCGCCGAATCCTCTATTGAAAAACTGTTTTTT. Variable domain in full (rest from reference TRBV5-1 and TRBJ1-4): KAGVTQTPRYLIKTRGQQVTLSCSPISGHRSVSWYQQTPGQGLQFLFEYFSETQRNKGNFPGRFSGRQFSNSRSEMNVSTLELGDSALYLCASSAESSIEKLFFGSGTQLSVL.

CDR3 sequence (DNA): TGTGCCACCAGCCCCCCACTCCGGGACAGGGTCGTCGGGGGAAACACCATATATTTT. This translates into CATSPPLRDRVVGGNTIYF. V and J are TRBV15 and TRBJ1-3; TRBD1 matches 9 bases. This CDR3 region has 19 residues. The junction had 18 bases not matched to a gene; V was cut back by 5 bases and J by 4 bases. Germline V CDR1 and CDR2: LNHNV, YYDKDF (reference sequence).

In this sample, this clone turned up a few times. This chain links TRBV7-2 with TRBJ2-5; TRBD1 aligns across 7 bases. The closer fit of TRBJ2-7 to the DNA end suggests the J call may be wrong. The CDR3 runs to 12 residues. CDR1 SGHTA and CDR2 FQGNSA come from the germline V gene. The CDR3 spells CASSLTGVEQYF. CDR3 DNA: TGTGCCAGCAGCCTAACAGGGGTCGAGCAGTACTTC.

The V gene is TRBV27, the J gene TRBJ2-3; TRBD2 aligns across 8 bases. V trimming: 6 bases; J trimming: 6 bases; junction bases outside the gene matches: 14. There are 16 residues in the CDR3. Per germline, CDR1 MNHEY and CDR2 SMNVEV (reference sequence). The CDR3 loop reads CASSTTSGSVRDTQYF. Written as DNA, the CDR3 is TGTGCCAGCAGCACCACCAGCGGGAGCGTCAGGGATACGCAGTATTTT.

V gene TRBV7-8 combines with J gene TRBJ2-3; TRBD2 agrees at 10 bases. The germline gives CDR1 SGHVS, CDR2 FQNEAQ. This CDR3 comprises 18 residues. V lost 2 bases to trimming and J lost 0 bases; unmatched junction nucleotides: 8. CDR3 loop: CASSLTLAGALSTDTQYF. The CDR3 DNA reads as TGTGCCAGCAGCTTAACCCTAGCGGGAGCCCTTAGCACAGATACGCAGTATTTT.

This clone has a handful of counts. The rearrangement links TRBV30 to TRBJ2-3; 11 nucleotides align to TRBD2. CDR3 length equals 16 residues. Germline-derived CDR1 and CDR2 are GTSNPN and SVGIG (reference sequence). The V and J ends lost 0 bases and 6 bases, in that order; junction bases with no gene match: 8. Here the CDR3 DNA reads TGTGCCTGGAGTGTCCTAGCGGGAGGACCCAGGGATACGCAGTATTTT. Protein: CAWSVLAGGPRDTQYF.

The rearrangement links TRBV4-1 to TRBJ2-2, with TRBD2 identical over 13 bases. Trimming removed 2 bases from V and 4 bases from J; junction bases left unmatched: 7. Germline values: CDR1 MGHRA, CDR2 YSYEKL. The CDR3 runs 18 residues. The chain's CDR3 is CASSQTGTSGASTGELFF. The CDR3 nucleotides read TGCGCCAGCAGCCAAACCGGGACTAGCGGGGCATCCACCGGGGAGCTGTTTTTT.

This clone was seen only a few times. CDR3 in amino acids: CASSTRLAGGEVAKNIQYF. CDR3 coding DNA: TGTGCCAGTAGTACCCGACTAGCGGGAGGGGAGGTAGCCAAAAACATTCAGTACTTC. This chain joins TRBV19 and TRBJ2-4, with 14 bases identical to TRBD2. Germline V gives CDR1 LNHDA, CDR2 SQIVND (reference sequence). Trimming cost V 4 bases and J 0 bases; bases outside gene matches: 8. The CDR3 has 19 residues.

V usage is TRBV29-1 and J usage is TRBJ2-2, with D tentatively TRBD2 (6 bases). Trimming left V 7 bases short and J 6 bases short, with 15 bases between. Germline V gene data show CDR1 as SQVTM and CDR2 as ANQGSEA. The CDR3 sequence is 13 residues long. The CDR3 sequence is CSARLGGAGELFF. CDR3 nucleotide sequence: TGCAGCGCTAGACTAGGAGGAGCCGGGGAGCTGTTTTTT.

This clone was recorded a few times. The genes are TRBV19 and TRBJ2-3; TRBD1 matches 11 bases. The CDR3 extends over 15 amino acids. V trimming: 6 bases; J trimming: 2 bases; junction bases outside the gene matches: 4. CDR1 LNHDA and CDR2 SQIVND come from the germline V gene (reference sequence). CDR3 coding DNA: TGTGCCAGTAGACCGGGACAGGGGGACACAGATACGCAGTATTTT. It yields the protein CASRPGQGDTDTQYF.

As for this clone: Relative to the germline gene, one junction end is altered; a read error may explain this. The CDR3 loop reads CASTRVGGLPINF. The CDR3 nucleotides are TGTGCCAGCACGAGAGTGGGTGGGCTCCCGATTAACTTC. V is TRBV2 and J is TRBJ2-5, with no clear D. CDR1 and CDR2 (germline): SNHLY, FYNNEI. The CDR3 consists of 13 residues.